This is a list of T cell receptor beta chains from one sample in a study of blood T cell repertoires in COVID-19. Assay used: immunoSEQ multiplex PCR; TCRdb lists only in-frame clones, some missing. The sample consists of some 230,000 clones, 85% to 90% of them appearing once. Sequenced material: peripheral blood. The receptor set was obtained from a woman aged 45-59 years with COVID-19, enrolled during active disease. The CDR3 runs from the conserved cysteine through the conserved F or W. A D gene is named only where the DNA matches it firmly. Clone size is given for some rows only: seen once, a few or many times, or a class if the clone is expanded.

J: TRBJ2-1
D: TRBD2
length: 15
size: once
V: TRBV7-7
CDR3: CASSLGTSGRDEQFF
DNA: TGTGCCAGCAGCTTAGGGACTAGCGGGAGGGATGAGCAGTTCTTC

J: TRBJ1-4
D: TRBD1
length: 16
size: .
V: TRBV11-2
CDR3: CASSPRQGAFNEKLFF
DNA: TGTGCCAGCAGCCCCCGACAGGGGGCCTTTAATGAAAAACTGTTTTTT

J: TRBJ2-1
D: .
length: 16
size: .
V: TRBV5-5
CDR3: CASSPPRISNYNEQFF
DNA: TGTGCCAGCAGCCCGCCTCGGATTAGCAATTACAATGAGCAGTTCTTC

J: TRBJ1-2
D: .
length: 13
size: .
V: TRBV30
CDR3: CAWSGQTDSGYTF
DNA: TGTGCCTGGAGTGGACAAACGGACAGCGGCTACACCTTC

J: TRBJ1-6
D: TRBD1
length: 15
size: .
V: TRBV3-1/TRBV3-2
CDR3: CASSQVQGKKAPLHF
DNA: TGTGCCAGCAGCCAAGTACAGGGGAAGAAGGCACCCCTCCACTTT

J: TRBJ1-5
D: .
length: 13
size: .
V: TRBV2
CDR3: CASSDGGGKPQHF
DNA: TGTGCCAGCAGTGATGGGGGAGGAAAGCCCCAGCATTTT

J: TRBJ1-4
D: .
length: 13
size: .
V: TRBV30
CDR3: CAWSTGRGGKLFF
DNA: TGTGCCTGGTCCACAGGGAGGGGTGGAAAACTGTTTTTT

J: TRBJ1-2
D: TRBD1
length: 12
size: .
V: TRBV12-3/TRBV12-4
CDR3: CASTRTGQGYTF
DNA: TGTGCCAGCACCCGGACAGGGCAAGGCTACACCTTC

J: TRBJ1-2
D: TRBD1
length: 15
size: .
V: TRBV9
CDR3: CASSVDRGAWYGYTF
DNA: TGTGCCAGCAGCGTAGACAGGGGGGCCTGGTATGGCTACACCTTC

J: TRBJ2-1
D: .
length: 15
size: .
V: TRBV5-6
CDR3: CASIDPGHADNEQFF
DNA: TGTGCCAGCATTGACCCGGGACACGCTGACAATGAGCAGTTCTTC

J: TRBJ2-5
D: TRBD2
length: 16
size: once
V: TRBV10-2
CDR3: CASMQLAGGLQETQYF
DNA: TGCGCCAGCATGCAACTAGCGGGGGGGCTGCAGGAGACCCAGTACTTC

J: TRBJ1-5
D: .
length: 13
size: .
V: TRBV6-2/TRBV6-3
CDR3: CASSPPGQQPQHF
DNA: TGTGCCAGCAGCCCCCCAGGGCAACAGCCCCAGCATTTT

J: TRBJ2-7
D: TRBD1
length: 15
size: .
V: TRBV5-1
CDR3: CASSLPGTGHYEQYF
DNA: TGCGCCAGCAGCTTACCCGGGACAGGCCACTACGAGCAGTACTTC

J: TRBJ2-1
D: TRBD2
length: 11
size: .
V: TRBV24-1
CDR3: CATRGEGEQFF
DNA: TGTGCCACCAGGGGGGAGGGTGAGCAGTTCTTC

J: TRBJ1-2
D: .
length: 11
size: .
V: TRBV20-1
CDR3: CSAYLSYGYTF
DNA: TGCAGTGCATACCTAAGCTATGGCTACACCTTC

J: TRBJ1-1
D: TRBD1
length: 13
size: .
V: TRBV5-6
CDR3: CASSQGAHTEAFF
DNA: TGTGCCAGCAGTCAGGGGGCGCACACTGAAGCTTTCTTT

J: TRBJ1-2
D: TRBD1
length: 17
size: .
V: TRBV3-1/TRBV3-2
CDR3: CASSQDLYWGQGGGYTF
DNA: TGTGCCAGCAGCCAAGATCTTTACTGGGGACAGGGAGGAGGCTACACCTTC

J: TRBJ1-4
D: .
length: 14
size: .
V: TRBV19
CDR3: CASSLRTPNEKLFF
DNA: TGTGCCAGTAGCCTCAGGACACCTAATGAAAAACTGTTTTTT

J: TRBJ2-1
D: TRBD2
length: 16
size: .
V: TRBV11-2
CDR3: CASSSPRLAGYNEQFF
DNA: TGTGCCAGCAGCTCGCCCAGACTAGCGGGCTACAATGAGCAGTTCTTC

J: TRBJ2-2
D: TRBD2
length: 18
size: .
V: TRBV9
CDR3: CASSVRFSGGANTGELFF
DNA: TGTGCCAGCAGCGTAAGGTTTAGCGGGGGCGCGAACACCGGGGAGCTGTTTTTT

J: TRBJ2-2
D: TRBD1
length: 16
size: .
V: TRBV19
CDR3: CASSTRQGKISGELFF
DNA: TGTGCCAGTAGTACCCGACAGGGGAAGATATCCGGGGAGCTGTTTTTT

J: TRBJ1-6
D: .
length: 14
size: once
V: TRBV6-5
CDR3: CASIGEANNSPLHF
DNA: TGTGCCAGCATCGGGGAGGCCAATAATTCACCCCTCCACTTT

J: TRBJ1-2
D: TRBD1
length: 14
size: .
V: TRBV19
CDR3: CASSIWDRDYGYTF
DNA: TGTGCCAGTAGTATCTGGGACAGGGACTATGGCTACACCTTC

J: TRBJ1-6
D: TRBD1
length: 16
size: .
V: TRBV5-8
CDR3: CASSLGQGVVKSPLHF
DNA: TGTGCCAGCAGCTTGGGACAGGGGGTAGTAAAATCACCCCTCCACTTT

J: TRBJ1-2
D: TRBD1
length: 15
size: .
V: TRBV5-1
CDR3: CASSLRDRGNDGYTF
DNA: TGCGCCAGCAGCTTGAGGGACAGGGGGAATGATGGCTACACCTTC

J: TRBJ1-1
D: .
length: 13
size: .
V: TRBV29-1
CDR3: CSVRGRGGTEAFF
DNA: TGCAGCGTTAGGGGCCGCGGGGGGACTGAAGCTTTCTTT

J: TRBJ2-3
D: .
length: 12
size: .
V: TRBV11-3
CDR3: CASSPYSDTQYF
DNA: TGTGCCAGCAGCCCCTACTCAGATACGCAGTATTTT

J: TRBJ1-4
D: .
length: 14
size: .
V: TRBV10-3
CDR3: CAISEVNSNEKLFF
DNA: TGTGCCATCAGTGAAGTGAACAGTAATGAAAAACTGTTTTTT

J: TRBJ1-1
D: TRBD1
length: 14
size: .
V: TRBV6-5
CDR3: CASSLTGAGTEAFF
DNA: TGTGCCAGCAGTTTGACAGGGGCGGGCACTGAAGCTTTCTTT

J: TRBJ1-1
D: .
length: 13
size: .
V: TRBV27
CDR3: CASSFRGSNEAFF
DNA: TGTGCCAGCAGTTTTAGGGGTTCGAACGAAGCTTTCTTT

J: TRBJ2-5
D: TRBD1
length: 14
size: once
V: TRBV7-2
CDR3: CASSLDRVQETQYF
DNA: TGTGCCAGCAGCCTCGACAGGGTTCAAGAGACCCAGTACTTC

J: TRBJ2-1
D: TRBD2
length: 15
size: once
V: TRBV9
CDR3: CASSAGGGVYNEQFF
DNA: TGTGCCAGCAGCGCGGGCGGGGGGGTGTACAATGAGCAGTTCTTC

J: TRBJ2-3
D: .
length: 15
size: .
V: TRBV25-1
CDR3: CASSDAGSSTDTQYF
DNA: TGTGCCAGCAGTGACGCGGGCAGTAGCACAGATACGCAGTATTTT

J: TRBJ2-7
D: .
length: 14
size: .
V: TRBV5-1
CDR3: CASSLVGRADEQYF
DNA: TGCGCCAGCAGCTTGGTGGGCAGGGCGGACGAGCAGTACTTC

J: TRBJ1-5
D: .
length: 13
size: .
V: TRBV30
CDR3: CAWNGGVGQPQHF
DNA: TGTGCCTGGAACGGAGGGGTCGGTCAGCCCCAGCATTTT

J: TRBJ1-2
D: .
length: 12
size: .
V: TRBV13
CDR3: CASSPRTVGYTF
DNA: TGTGCCAGCAGCCCACGGACAGTCGGCTACACCTTC

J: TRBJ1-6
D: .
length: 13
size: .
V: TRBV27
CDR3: CASSLLGGSPLHF
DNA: TGTGCCAGCAGTCTATTAGGGGGTTCACCCCTCCACTTT

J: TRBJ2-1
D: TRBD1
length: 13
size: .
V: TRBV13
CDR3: CASRDRGYNEQFF
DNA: TGTGCCAGCAGGGACAGGGGTTACAATGAGCAGTTCTTC

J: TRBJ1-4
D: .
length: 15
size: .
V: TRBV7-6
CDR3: CASSPGPSTNEKLFF
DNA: TGTGCCAGCAGCCCTGGGCCTTCAACTAATGAAAAACTGTTTTTT

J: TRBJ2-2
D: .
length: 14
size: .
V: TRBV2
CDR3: CASSRTVNTGELFF
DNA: TGTGCCAGCAGTCGGACAGTGAACACCGGGGAGCTGTTTTTT

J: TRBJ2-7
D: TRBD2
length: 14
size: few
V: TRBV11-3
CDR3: CASSAGRGPYEQYF
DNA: TGTGCCAGCAGCGCCGGGAGGGGTCCCTACGAGCAGTACTTC